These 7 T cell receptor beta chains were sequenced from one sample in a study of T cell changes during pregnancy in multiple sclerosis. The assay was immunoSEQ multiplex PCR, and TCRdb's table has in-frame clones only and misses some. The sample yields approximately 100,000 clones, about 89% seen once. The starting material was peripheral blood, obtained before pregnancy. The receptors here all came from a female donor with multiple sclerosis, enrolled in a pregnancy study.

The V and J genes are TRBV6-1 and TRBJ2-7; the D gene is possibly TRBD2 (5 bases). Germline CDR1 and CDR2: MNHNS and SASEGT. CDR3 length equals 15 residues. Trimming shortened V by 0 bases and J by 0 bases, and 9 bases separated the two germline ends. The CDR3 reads CASSEATGSSYEQYF. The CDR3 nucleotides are TGTGCCAGCAGTGAAGCAACGGGGAGCTCCTACGAGCAGTACTTC.

CDR3 sequence reads: CASSFPGGGTGELFF. CDR3 sequence (DNA): TGTGCCAGCAGTTTCCCGGGAGGAGGGACCGGGGAGCTGTTTTTT. This chain connects TRBV11-1 to TRBJ2-2, with TRBD2 identical over 7 bases. The V gene's germline CDR1 is SGHAT and CDR2 FQDESV (reference sequence). Unmatched junction bases numbered 9, after V lost 6 bases and J lost 5 bases. The CDR3 is 15 amino acids. Complete variable domain (other parts from reference TRBV11-1 and TRBJ2-2): EAEVAQSPRYKITEKSQAVAFWCDPISGHATLYWYRQILGQGPELLVQFQDESVVDDSQLPKDRFSAERLKGVDSTLKIQPAELGDSAMYLCASSFPGGGTGELFFGEGSRLTVL.

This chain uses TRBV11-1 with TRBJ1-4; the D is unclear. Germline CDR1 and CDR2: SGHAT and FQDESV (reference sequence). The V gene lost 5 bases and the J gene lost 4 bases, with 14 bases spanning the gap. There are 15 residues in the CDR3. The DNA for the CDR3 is TGTGCCAGCAGCCCTGACCGCGACTTTAATGAAAAACTGTTTTTT. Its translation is CASSPDRDFNEKLFF.

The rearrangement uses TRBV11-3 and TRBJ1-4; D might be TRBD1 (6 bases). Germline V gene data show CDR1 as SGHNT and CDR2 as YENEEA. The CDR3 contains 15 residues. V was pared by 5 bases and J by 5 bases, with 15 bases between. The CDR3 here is CASSPPSGTNEKLFF. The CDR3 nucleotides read TGTGCCAGCAGCCCTCCATCCGGGACAAATGAAAAACTGTTTTTT.

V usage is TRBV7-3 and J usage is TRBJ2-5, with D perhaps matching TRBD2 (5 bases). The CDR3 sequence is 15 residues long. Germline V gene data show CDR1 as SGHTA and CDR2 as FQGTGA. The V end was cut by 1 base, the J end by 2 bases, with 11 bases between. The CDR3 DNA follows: TGTGCCAGCAGCTTAAGCGGGTTCGATCAAGAGACCCAGTACTTC. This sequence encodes CASSLSGFDQETQYF.

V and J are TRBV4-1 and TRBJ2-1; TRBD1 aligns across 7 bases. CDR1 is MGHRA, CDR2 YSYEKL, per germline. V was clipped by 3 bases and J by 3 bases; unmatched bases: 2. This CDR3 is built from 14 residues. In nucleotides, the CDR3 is TGCGCCAGCAGCCACGGGGACAGCTACAATGAGCAGTTCTTC. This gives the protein CASSHGDSYNEQFF.

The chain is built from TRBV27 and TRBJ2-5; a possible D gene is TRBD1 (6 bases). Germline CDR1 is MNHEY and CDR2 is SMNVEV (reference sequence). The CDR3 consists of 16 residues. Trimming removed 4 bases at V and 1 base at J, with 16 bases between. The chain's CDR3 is CASSSPRDTPQETQYF. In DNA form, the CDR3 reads TGTGCCAGCAGTTCCCCCCGGGACACTCCCCAAGAGACCCAGTACTTC.